These T cell receptor beta chains were read from a single sample in a study of early T cells in non-severe SARS-CoV-2 infection. One entry per CDR3 protein, called by TCRdb with MiXCR from the 5' RACE reads. The sample includes 43,000 or so distinct CDR3 sequences, 6% to 8.5% seen only once; the top ten take around 7.9%. The specimen sequenced was whole blood. Source of these receptors: an adult who was a healthcare worker with PCR-confirmed SARS-CoV-2 infection or an uninfected control (not recorded which). CDR3s include the opening cysteine and the closing phenylalanine or tryptophan. D genes are given only for firm matches. The listing skips clone size in some rows; elsewhere it reads once, few, many or a size class.

d_gene,v_gene,j_gene,abundance,CDR3nt,CDR3aa
NA,TRBV7-9,TRBJ1-1,few,TGTGCCAGCAGCCCACAGGAGGGCACTGAAGCTTTCTTT,CASSPQEGTEAFF
NA,TRBV12-3/TRBV12-4,TRBJ1-2,few,TGTGCCAGCAGTCCCACAACTAACTATGGCTACACCTTC,CASSPTTNYGYTF
TRBD1,TRBV18,TRBJ1-2,few,TGTGCCAGCTCACCAGTGCCGGGACAGGGTAAAGGCTACACCTTC,CASSPVPGQGKGYTF
NA,TRBV10-3,TRBJ1-1,many,TGTGCCATCAGTGGGAGGGGAGGAGGCGGTGAAGCTTTCTTT,CAISGRGGGGEAFF
NA,TRBV6-1,TRBJ2-7,few,TGTGCCAGCAGTGAAGCGCACCCCCTCTCCTACGAGCAGTACTTC,CASSEAHPLSYEQYF
NA,TRBV6-6,TRBJ1-2,many,TGTGCCAGCATGCAGGCTAACTATGGCTACACCTTC,CASMQANYGYTF
NA,TRBV4-3,TRBJ2-2,NA,TGCGCCAGCAGCCAGCTCGTATACACCGGGGAGCTGTTTTTT,CASSQLVYTGELFF
NA,TRBV3-1,TRBJ2-5,many,TGTGCCAGCAGTCCCCCGGGAGAGACCCAGTACTTC,CASSPPGETQYF
NA,TRBV29-1,TRBJ2-3,many,TGCAGCGCTGGACTCCGGCAAAGGGGAGATACGCAGTATTTT,CSAGLRQRGDTQYF
NA,TRBV29-1,TRBJ2-1,many,TGCAGCGTCGGAGGGGAGCAGTTCTTC,CSVGGEQFF
TRBD2,TRBV10-3,TRBJ2-1,few,TGTGCCATCAGTGAGTCGCCACTAGCGGGGGGGGAGAATGAGCAGTTCTTC,CAISESPLAGGENEQFF
NA,TRBV7-2,TRBJ1-1,few,TGTGCCAGCAGCTTAGTCTGGGGGGAAGCTGAAGCTTTCTTT,CASSLVWGEAEAFF
NA,TRBV7-2,TRBJ2-3,NA,TGTGCCAGCAGCCGTGGGACCCAGAGGACAGATACGCAGTATTTT,CASSRGTQRTDTQYF
TRBD2,TRBV29-1,TRBJ2-3,many,TGCAGCGCCCAAGGGACTAGCGGGGGGACAGATACGCAGTATTTT,CSAQGTSGGTDTQYF
TRBD1,TRBV7-2,TRBJ1-2,few,TGTGCCAGCAGCTCTACCGGGACAGGGGGTGGAGGCTATGGCTACACCTTC,CASSSTGTGGGGYGYTF
TRBD1,TRBV28,TRBJ1-2,many,TGTGCCAGCAGTCCCTCGACAGGGAACTATGGCTACACCTTC,CASSPSTGNYGYTF
TRBD2,TRBV5-6,TRBJ2-5,NA,TGTGCCAGCAGCCCCACTTCCCTAGCGGGGCTGATTCAAGAGACCCAGTACTTC,CASSPTSLAGLIQETQYF
NA,TRBV19,TRBJ2-3,NA,TGTGCCAGTCATGAAGAGATGAGGGATACGCAGTATTTT,CASHEEMRDTQYF
NA,TRBV5-1,TRBJ2-2,many,TGCGCCAGCAGCTTGGTTATTACGAACACCGGGGAGCTGTTTTTT,CASSLVITNTGELFF
TRBD1,TRBV12-3/TRBV12-4,TRBJ1-4,NA,TGTGCCAGCAGCCCGACAGGGGGAACTAATGAAAAACTGTTTTTT,CASSPTGGTNEKLFF
NA,TRBV20-1,TRBJ2-7,few,TGCAGTGTCAGGGGGGGAGGAGGGTACGAGCAGTACTTC,CSVRGGGGYEQYF
NA,TRBV5-4,TRBJ1-5,few,TGTGCCAGCAGCTTCTATGGCACGAATCAGCCCCAGCATTTT,CASSFYGTNQPQHF
TRBD1,TRBV18,TRBJ1-2,many,TGTGCCAGCTCACCGGGACAGGGCTATGGCTACACCTTC,CASSPGQGYGYTF
NA,TRBV27,TRBJ2-3,few,TGTGCCAGCAGTCTCATAAGGGAGGATACGCAGTATTTT,CASSLIREDTQYF
NA,TRBV10-3,TRBJ1-4,many,TGTGCCATCAGTGACAATGACAGTGAGAAACTGTTTTTT,CAISDNDSEKLFF
NA,TRBV29-1,TRBJ2-3,many,TGCAGCGTTGAAGCGGAAAGCACAGATACGCAGTATTTT,CSVEAESTDTQYF
NA,TRBV7-3,TRBJ2-2,few,TGTGCCAGCAGCTTTGGCAGTAGCACCGGGGAGCTGTTTTTT,CASSFGSSTGELFF
NA,TRBV4-3,TRBJ1-2,many,TGCGCCAGCAGCCAAGATCACGCGTATGGCTACACCTTC,CASSQDHAYGYTF
NA,TRBV7-2,TRBJ1-1,many,TGTGCCAGCAGCTTAAGCGAGAACACTGAAGCTTTCTTT,CASSLSENTEAFF
TRBD1,TRBV28,TRBJ2-5,NA,TGTGCCAGCAGTTTCCAAGGACAGGACCAAGAGACCCAGTACTTC,CASSFQGQDQETQYF
TRBD1,TRBV18,TRBJ1-2,NA,TGTGCCAGCTCACCACAGGACAGGGGGACCACACCCTATGGCTACACCTTC,CASSPQDRGTTPYGYTF
TRBD2,TRBV11-3,TRBJ2-4,few,TGTGCCAGCAGCCCCAGACCCGCGGGGGTTACCAAAAACATTCAGTACTTC,CASSPRPAGVTKNIQYF
NA,TRBV3-1,TRBJ1-1,many,TGTGCCAGCAGCCAAGATCTCCGTGAAGCTTTCTTT,CASSQDLREAFF
NA,TRBV11-2,TRBJ2-7,NA,TGTGCCAGCAGCCCCGGAGGCCCCTACGAGCAGTACTTC,CASSPGGPYEQYF
NA,TRBV4-3,TRBJ2-4,NA,TGCGCCAGCAGCCTCCCGGGGGCGGGCAAAAACATTCAGTACTTC,CASSLPGAGKNIQYF
NA,TRBV20-1,TRBJ2-7,NA,TGCAGTGCGTTTGGGTCCGGCGAGCAGTACTTC,CSAFGSGEQYF
NA,TRBV7-6,TRBJ1-3,NA,TGTGCCAGCAGCTTAGGGGTCCCAGGGACCTCTGGAAACACCATATATTTT,CASSLGVPGTSGNTIYF
TRBD2,TRBV6-4,TRBJ2-2,NA,TGTGCCAGCAGTGAGCTAGCGGGGGAGACCGGGGAGCTGTTTTTT,CASSELAGETGELFF
TRBD1,TRBV13,TRBJ1-6,few,TGTGCCAGCAGCGCTGGGACAGGGGCTTCACCCCTCCACTTT,CASSAGTGASPLHF
NA,TRBV4-1,TRBJ1-1,many,TGCGCCAGCAGCCAAGATTGGGAAGCGAACACTGAAGCTTTCTTT,CASSQDWEANTEAFF
TRBD2,TRBV7-6,TRBJ2-7,once,TGTGCCAGCAGCTGGGGGGAGGGCTACGAGCAGTACTTC,CASSWGEGYEQYF
NA,TRBV7-6,TRBJ1-5,NA,TGTGCCAGCACCACCTTGATTCGGAGGTATAGCAATCAGCCCCAGCATTTT,CASTTLIRRYSNQPQHF
NA,TRBV6-2/TRBV6-3,TRBJ2-3,NA,TGTGCCAGCAAGACGCAGGCCGTGGATACGCAGTATTTT,CASKTQAVDTQYF
NA,TRBV11-1,TRBJ1-1,NA,TGTGCCAGCAGCTTCGCCTCGGGGTTCACTGAAGCTTTCTTT,CASSFASGFTEAFF
NA,TRBV20-1,TRBJ1-2,many,TGCAGTGCTATATCCTCTTATAACTATGGCTACACCTTC,CSAISSYNYGYTF
NA,TRBV5-1,TRBJ2-7,many,TGCGCCAGCAGCTTGCCGAGCTACGAGCAGTACTTC,CASSLPSYEQYF
NA,TRBV27,TRBJ2-1,many,TGTGCCAGCAGTTTACGGTATTCCTACAATGAGCAGTTCTTC,CASSLRYSYNEQFF
NA,TRBV20-1,TRBJ1-1,many,TGCAGTGCCCCGACAGACCCGAACACTGAAGCTTTCTTT,CSAPTDPNTEAFF
NA,TRBV7-2,TRBJ2-1,many,TGTGCCAGCAGCTTAGGGGGCGGGGTTCTTAATGAGCAGTTCTTC,CASSLGGGVLNEQFF
NA,TRBV20-1,TRBJ1-4,NA,TGCAGTTCTCGGCGGGGGGCAGGTGAAAAACTGTTTTTT,CSSRRGAGEKLFF